This T cell receptor (beta chain) was captured by sequencing in a study of T cell responses to AZD1222 COVID-19 vaccine. Overall study findings and caveats: Repertoires in all cases were sampled only once the peak T cell response had passed. Close to half of spike-specific TCRs reportedly recognize unmutated variant regions. Of the AZD1222 recipients, only six or seven were seropositive at baseline.

Remarks on this clone: Its antigen is not identified.

This table comes from immunoSEQ multiplex PCR, and its TCRdb copy is limited to in-frame clones, with some not included. Here the sample spans about 120,000 clones, approximately 94% being singletons. Germline CDR1 is SGDLS and CDR2 is YYNGEE. With 4 bases removed from V and 5 bases from J, the gap between germline ends came to 12 bases. The CDR3 is made up of 13 amino acids. Material: peripheral blood, obtained 28 days after the second AZD1222 dose. The V call is TRBV9, the J call TRBJ1-2, with D uncertain. This clonotype was sampled from an adult who received the AZD1222 COVID-19 vaccine. CDR3 protein: CASSSPRGYGYTF. As DNA, the CDR3 is TGTGCCAGCAGCTCACCCCGAGGATATGGCTACACCTTC.